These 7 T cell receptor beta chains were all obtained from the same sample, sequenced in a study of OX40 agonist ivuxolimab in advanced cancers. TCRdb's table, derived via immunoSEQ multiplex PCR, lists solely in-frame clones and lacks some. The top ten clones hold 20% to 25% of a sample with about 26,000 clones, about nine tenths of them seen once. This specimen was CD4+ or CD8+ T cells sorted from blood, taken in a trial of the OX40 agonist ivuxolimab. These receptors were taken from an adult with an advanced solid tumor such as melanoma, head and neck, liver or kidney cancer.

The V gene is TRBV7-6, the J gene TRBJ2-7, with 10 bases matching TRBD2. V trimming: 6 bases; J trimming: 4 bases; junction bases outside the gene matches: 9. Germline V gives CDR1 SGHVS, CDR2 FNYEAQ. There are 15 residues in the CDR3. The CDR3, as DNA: TGTGCCAGCAGTCCCGGGACTAGCGTTTCGTACGAGCAGTACTTC. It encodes CASSPGTSVSYEQYF.

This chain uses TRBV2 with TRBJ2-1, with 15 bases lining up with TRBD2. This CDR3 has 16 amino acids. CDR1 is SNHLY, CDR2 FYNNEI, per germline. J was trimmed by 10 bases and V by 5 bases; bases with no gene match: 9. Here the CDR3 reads CASSIGLAGGPGEQFF. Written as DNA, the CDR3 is TGTGCCAGCAGTATCGGACTAGCGGGGGGGCCTGGGGAGCAGTTCTTC.

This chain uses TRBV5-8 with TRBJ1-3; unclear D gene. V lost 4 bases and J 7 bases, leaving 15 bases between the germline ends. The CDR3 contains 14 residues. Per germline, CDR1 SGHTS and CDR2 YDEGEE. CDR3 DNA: TGTGCCAGCAGCCCCCGGAATCGGTGGAACACCATATATTTT. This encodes CASSPRNRWNTIYF.

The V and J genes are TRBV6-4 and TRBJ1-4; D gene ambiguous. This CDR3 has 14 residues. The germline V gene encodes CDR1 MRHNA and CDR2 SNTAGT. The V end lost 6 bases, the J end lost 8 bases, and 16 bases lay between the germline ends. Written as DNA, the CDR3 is TGTGCCAGCAGAGACCTTGGGGTACGGGAAAAACTGTTTTTT. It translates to CASRDLGVREKLFF.

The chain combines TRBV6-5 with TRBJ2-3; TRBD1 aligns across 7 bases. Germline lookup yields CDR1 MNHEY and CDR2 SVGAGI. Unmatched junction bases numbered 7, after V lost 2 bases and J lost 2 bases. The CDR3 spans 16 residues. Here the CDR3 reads CASSYTTGSSTDTQYF. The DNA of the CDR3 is TGTGCCAGCAGTTACACGACAGGGTCTTCCACAGATACGCAGTATTTT.

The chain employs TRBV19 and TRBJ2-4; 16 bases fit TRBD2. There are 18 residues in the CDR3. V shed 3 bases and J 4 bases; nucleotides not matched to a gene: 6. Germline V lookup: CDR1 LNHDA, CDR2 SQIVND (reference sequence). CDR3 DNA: TGTGCCAGTAGTATGGGACTAGCGGGGGGGCCTTCAAAAAACATTCAGTACTTC. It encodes CASSMGLAGGPSKNIQYF.

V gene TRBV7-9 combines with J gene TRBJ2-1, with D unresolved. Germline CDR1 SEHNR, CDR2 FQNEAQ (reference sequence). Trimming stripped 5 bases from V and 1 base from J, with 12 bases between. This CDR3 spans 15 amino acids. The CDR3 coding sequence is TGTGCCAGCAGCCCCTGGGGAAAGTCCTACAATGAGCAGTTCTTC. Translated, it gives CASSPWGKSYNEQFF.